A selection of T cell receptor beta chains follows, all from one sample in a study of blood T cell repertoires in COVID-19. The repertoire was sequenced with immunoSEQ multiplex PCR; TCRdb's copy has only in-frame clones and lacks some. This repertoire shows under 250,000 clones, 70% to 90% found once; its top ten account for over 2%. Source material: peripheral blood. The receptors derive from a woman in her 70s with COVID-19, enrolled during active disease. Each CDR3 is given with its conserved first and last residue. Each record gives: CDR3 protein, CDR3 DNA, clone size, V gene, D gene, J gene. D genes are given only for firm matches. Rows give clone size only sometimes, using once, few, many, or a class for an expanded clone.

CASSLAGGTYNEQFF	TGTGCCAGCAGCTTAGCTGGCGGTACCTACAATGAGCAGTTCTTC	NA	TRBV7-2	NA	TRBJ2-1
CASSIMAPQGREGYTF	TGTGCCAGTAGTATAATGGCCCCACAGGGACGGGAAGGCTACACCTTC	NA	TRBV19	NA	TRBJ1-2
CASSSLGYGYEQYF	TGTGCCAGCAGTTCCCTAGGTTACGGCTACGAGCAGTACTTC	NA	TRBV27	NA	TRBJ2-7
CSVEKGAGSYEAFF	TGCAGCGTTGAAAAGGGGGCAGGGTCCTATGAAGCTTTCTTT	NA	TRBV29-1	TRBD1	TRBJ1-1
CASSLDGRLYNEQFF	TGCGCCAGCAGCTTGGATGGGAGGCTCTACAATGAGCAGTTCTTC	NA	TRBV5-1	NA	TRBJ2-1
CASSFSRDRKNTEAFF	TGTGCCAGCAGCTTTAGTCGGGACAGGAAGAACACTGAAGCTTTCTTT	NA	TRBV11-3	TRBD1	TRBJ1-1
CASSATGGKTQYF	TGCGCCAGCAGCGCTACAGGGGGCAAGACCCAGTACTTC	NA	TRBV5-1	TRBD1	TRBJ2-5
CASSSLPGDYEQYF	TGTGCCAGCAGCTCCCTCCCAGGGGACTACGAGCAGTACTTC	NA	TRBV11-2	NA	TRBJ2-7
CASSLQGKGYTF	TGTGCCAGCAGCTTACAGGGCAAGGGCTACACCTTC	NA	TRBV11-2	NA	TRBJ1-2
CSASRGLGYTF	TGCAGTGCTAGTAGGGGACTTGGCTACACCTTC	NA	TRBV20-1	NA	TRBJ1-2
CASSPVLNTEAFF	TGTGCCAGCAGCCCCGTCTTGAACACTGAAGCTTTCTTT	NA	TRBV7-3	NA	TRBJ1-1
CASSQEAGLGGPYEQYF	TGTGCCAGCAGCCAAGAGGCTGGGCTGGGAGGCCCCTACGAGCAGTACTTC	NA	TRBV3-1/TRBV3-2	NA	TRBJ2-7
CATSNVEASYEQYF	TGTGCCACCAGCAATGTGGAAGCTAGCTACGAGCAGTACTTC	NA	TRBV15	NA	TRBJ2-7
CASSSGQGASNSPLHF	TGTGCCAGCAGTTCAGGACAGGGGGCATCTAATTCACCCCTCCACTTT	few	TRBV6-5	TRBD1	TRBJ1-6
CASSLLVENTIYF	TGTGCCAGCAGCTTACTAGTTGAAAACACCATATATTTT	NA	TRBV7-2	NA	TRBJ1-3
CASSLDRQGGYEQYF	TGTGCCAGCAGCTTAGATAGACAGGGCGGCTACGAGCAGTACTTC	NA	TRBV7-2	TRBD1	TRBJ2-7
CASSRVDRRNGYTF	TGTGCCAGCAGCCGTGTCGACAGACGGAACGGCTACACCTTC	NA	TRBV5-6	NA	TRBJ1-2
CASSLEGRDTEAFF	TGTGCCAGCAGCTTGGAGGGGAGGGACACTGAAGCTTTCTTT	NA	TRBV5-8	NA	TRBJ1-1
CASSQGGPRELFF	TGCGCCAGCAGCCAAGGAGGGCCGAGGGAGCTGTTTTTT	once	TRBV4-3	NA	TRBJ2-2
CASSYTDYTYEQYF	TGTGCCAGCAGTTACACCGACTACACCTACGAGCAGTACTTC	once	TRBV6-2/TRBV6-3	NA	TRBJ2-7
CASSSVLGQGRAGELFF	TGTGCCAGCAGCTCCGTTTTAGGACAGGGGAGGGCCGGGGAGCTGTTTTTT	NA	TRBV7-9	TRBD1	TRBJ2-2
CASSYSQGRNTIYF	TGTGCCAGCAGTTACTCCCAGGGGCGAAACACCATATATTTT	NA	TRBV6-6	NA	TRBJ1-3
CASSLGGDTGELFF	TGTGCCAGCAGCTTAGGGGGGGACACCGGGGAGCTGTTTTTT	NA	TRBV11-3	NA	TRBJ2-2
CASSLGTGGIWETQYF	TGTGCCAGCAGCTTAGGGACAGGGGGAATTTGGGAGACCCAGTACTTC	NA	TRBV7-2	TRBD1	TRBJ2-5
CASSLDLAGGPDTQYF	TGTGCCAGCAGCTTAGATTTAGCGGGGGGGCCGGATACCCAGTACTTC	NA	TRBV7-2	TRBD2	TRBJ2-5
CASGYINRGGNQPQHF	TGTGCTAGTGGTTACATCAACAGGGGCGGCAATCAGCCCCAGCATTTT	NA	TRBV12-5	TRBD1	TRBJ1-5
CASSSTGSSKNIQYF	TGTGCCAGCAGTTCGACTGGGAGCAGCAAAAACATTCAGTACTTC	NA	TRBV6-6	NA	TRBJ2-4
CASSPSGTGNTIYF	TGTGCTAGCAGCCCCTCAGGAACTGGAAACACCATATATTTT	NA	TRBV7-7	NA	TRBJ1-3
CASGGGLYEQYF	TGTGCCAGCGGGGGGGGGCTCTACGAGCAGTACTTC	NA	TRBV19	TRBD2	TRBJ2-7
CASSLVLTGLQPQHF	TGTGCCAGCAGCTTAGTTCTGACAGGGCTTCAGCCCCAGCATTTT	NA	TRBV7-2	TRBD1	TRBJ1-5
CASREVPVLWEQYF	TGTGCCAGCAGGGAGGTACCCGTCCTTTGGGAGCAGTACTTC	NA	TRBV6-5	NA	TRBJ2-7
CASTIGRGLTGELFF	TGTGCCAGTACCATTGGAAGAGGCCTTACCGGGGAGCTGTTTTTT	NA	TRBV19	NA	TRBJ2-2
CASSKTSISTDTQYF	TGTGCCAGCAGTAAGACTAGCATTTCCACAGATACGCAGTATTTT	NA	TRBV11-3	TRBD2	TRBJ2-3
CASSSLAGVNTGELFF	TGTGCCAGCAGCTCCTTAGCGGGGGTGAACACCGGGGAGCTGTTTTTT	NA	TRBV7-9	TRBD2	TRBJ2-2
CATSRDLGSIADEAFF	TGTGCCACCAGCAGAGATCTTGGCTCCATAGCGGATGAAGCTTTCTTT	NA	TRBV15	NA	TRBJ1-1
CAIGNTGGLFLTQYF	TGTGCCATCGGAAATACAGGGGGCCTATTCCTGACCCAGTACTTC	NA	TRBV10-3	TRBD1	TRBJ2-5
CASSLAGLAGTDTQYF	TGCGCCAGCAGCTTGGCCGGGCTAGCGGGCACAGATACGCAGTATTTT	NA	TRBV5-1	TRBD2	TRBJ2-3
CASSPPGLSSGNTIYF	TGTGCCAGCTCACCACCGGGACTGAGCTCTGGAAACACCATATATTTT	NA	TRBV18	NA	TRBJ1-3
CASRRQGGTGNTIYF	TGTGCCAGCAGGCGACAGGGCGGGACTGGAAACACCATATATTTT	NA	TRBV27	TRBD1	TRBJ1-3
CASSSHSGRDGYTF	TGTGCCAGCAGCTCTCACTCAGGGAGGGATGGCTACACCTTC	NA	TRBV11-3	NA	TRBJ1-2
CSVYRDLAKNIQYF	TGCAGCGTTTACAGGGACCTAGCCAAAAACATTCAGTACTTC	NA	TRBV29-1	NA	TRBJ2-4
CSVESGTDTQYF	TGCAGCGTTGAATCTGGCACAGATACGCAGTATTTT	NA	TRBV29-1	NA	TRBJ2-3
CASSTGTPGSTDTQYF	TGTGCCAGCAGCACCGGGACTCCTGGCAGCACAGATACGCAGTATTTT	NA	TRBV3-1/TRBV3-2	NA	TRBJ2-3
CASSTATNEKLFF	TGCGCCAGTAGTACAGCAACTAATGAAAAACTGTTTTTT	NA	TRBV4-3	NA	TRBJ1-4
CASSEALGTGRSQETQYF	TGTGCCAGCAGTGAAGCGCTGGGTACAGGGCGATCCCAAGAGACCCAGTACTTC	NA	TRBV2	NA	TRBJ2-5
CASSSRRGGDYGYTF	TGTGCCAGCAGCTCTAGACGCGGAGGGGACTATGGCTACACCTTC	NA	TRBV7-8	NA	TRBJ1-2
CASSSATGGVEQFF	TGTGCCAGCAGTTCCGCCACAGGGGGCGTTGAGCAGTTCTTC	NA	TRBV27	TRBD1	TRBJ2-1
CASSQSRGGETQYF	TGTGCCAGCAGCCAAAGTCGGGGGGGAGAGACCCAGTACTTC	NA	TRBV3-1/TRBV3-2	TRBD2	TRBJ2-5
CAISPGGAKNIQYF	TGTGCCATCAGTCCAGGGGGAGCCAAAAACATTCAGTACTTC	few	TRBV10-3	TRBD1	TRBJ2-4
CASSQEHRNSPLHF	TGTGCCAGCAGCCAAGAACACCGTAATTCACCCCTCCACTTT	NA	TRBV4-2	NA	TRBJ1-6
CASSLRQGLVDGYTF	TGTGCCAGCAGCCTAAGACAGGGTTTAGTCGATGGCTACACCTTC	NA	TRBV7-6	TRBD1	TRBJ1-2
CASSSLNTDTQYF	TGCGCCAGCAGTTCTTTAAACACAGATACGCAGTATTTT	once	TRBV5-1	NA	TRBJ2-3
CASSQDGRVKGYTF	TGTGCCAGCAGCCAAGATGGGAGAGTTAAGGGCTACACCTTC	once	TRBV3-1/TRBV3-2	NA	TRBJ1-2
CASSPNLGLAGVIRETQYF	TGTGCCAGCAGCCCGAACTTGGGACTAGCGGGGGTCATCCGGGAGACCCAGTACTTC	NA	TRBV2	TRBD2	TRBJ2-5
CAWSFLQGSTDTQYF	TGTGCCTGGAGTTTTTTACAGGGGAGCACAGATACGCAGTATTTT	NA	TRBV30	TRBD1	TRBJ2-3
CATSDHGLSGYTF	TGTGCCACCAGTGATCACGGACTTTCTGGCTACACCTTC	NA	TRBV24-1	NA	TRBJ1-2
CASSVGPPGLAGGLVNNEQFF	TGTGCCAGCAGCGTAGGCCCCCCGGGACTAGCGGGAGGGCTGGTAAACAATGAGCAGTTCTTC	NA	TRBV9	TRBD2	TRBJ2-1